Listed here are 5 T cell receptor beta chains from one sample, sequenced in a study of T-cell memory formation after mild COVID-19. TCRdb analysed the 5' RACE reads with MiXCR anew, one entry per CDR3 protein. The data show more than 120,000 distinct CDR3 sequences, roughly 6.3% seen once. The sequenced material came from PBMCs or a T cell subset sorted from them (not recorded which). These receptors originate from an adult woman who had mild COVID-19 (a few samples of this study predate the infection). Cell type and time point are not known.

This clonotype was picked up a small number of times. The chain has TRBV7-2 and TRBJ2-3; D remains unclear. V shed 1 base and J shed 1 base, with 9 bases lying between them. In germline, CDR1 is SGHTA, CDR2 FQGNSA. The CDR3 loop spans 15 amino acids. The CDR3 coding sequence is TGTGCCAGCAGCTTAGGAAGCGCCCGCACAGATACGCAGTATTTT. Its protein is CASSLGSARTDTQYF.

CDR3 DNA sequence: TGTGCCAGCAGTCCTAGACATTCAACCTGGATCCCGTCCTACGAGCAGTACTTC. Translating it yields CASSPRHSTWIPSYEQYF. The chain carries TRBV5-5 and TRBJ2-7; unclear D gene. Trimming stripped 5 bases from V and 1 base from J, with 25 bases between. Germline V gives CDR1 SGHKS, CDR2 YYEKEE (reference sequence). The CDR3 loop spans 18 amino acids.

This clonotype was counted ten times or more. V usage is TRBV5-1 and J usage is TRBJ1-1; D call uncertain. Germline assignment: CDR1 SGHRS and CDR2 YFSETQ. This CDR3 is built from 14 residues. V lost 3 bases, J lost 1 base, and 10 bases lay in between. CDR3 sequence reads: CASSSGTENTEAFF. In DNA form, the CDR3 reads TGCGCCAGCAGCTCGGGCACCGAGAACACTGAAGCTTTCTTT.

The chain couples TRBV7-2 to TRBJ2-5; D is possibly TRBD2 (6 bases). Germline CDR1 and CDR2: SGHTA and FQGNSA. V lost 5 bases and J 7 bases, leaving 14 bases between the germline ends. There are 13 residues in the CDR3. The CDR3 DNA reads TGTGCCAGCAGCCCGGGACTTCCGAGGACCCAGTACTTC. This translates into CASSPGLPRTQYF.

This clonotype has at least ten counts. The gene calls are TRBV29-1 and TRBJ2-2, with 9 bases that match TRBD1. The germline gives CDR1 SQVTM, CDR2 ANQGSEA. The CDR3 totals 16 residues. J lost 4 bases, V lost 4 bases, and 10 bases had no gene match. The CDR3 is CSVAGSGTGFTGELFF. The CDR3 coding sequence is TGCAGCGTTGCCGGCTCCGGGACAGGGTTCACCGGGGAGCTGTTTTTT.